This T cell receptor beta chain originates from a study of blood T cell repertoires in COVID-19. Original handling: Nucleated cell counts were estimated from reference gene primer amplification. Profiling relied on immunoSEQ multiplex PCR, and the TCRdb table lists in-frame clones only, not all of them. V and J calls and clone size are those listed in that table; D and trimming were worked out from the DNA. Seen here are roughly 400,000 clones, about 92% observed once, and the top ten hold more than 0.55%. The CDR3 is 16 amino acids. Germline V CDR1 and CDR2: MGHRA, YSYEKL. V was cut by 1 base and J by 1 base, with 11 bases left in between. Everyone who took part was about 18 to 90 years old, and they came from about two dozen US areas.

What was sequenced was PBMCs or T cells enriched from blood (not recorded which). The source is a man aged 18-30 years who had recovered from COVID-19. The chain combines TRBV4-1 with TRBJ1-5; TRBD1 is a possible D gene (6 bases). The CDR3 reads CASSQVGRGSNQPQHF. CDR3 nucleotides: TGCGCCAGCAGCCAAGTTGGCAGGGGAAGCAATCAGCCCCAGCATTTT.